Listed below are T cell receptor beta chains from one sample, sequenced in a study of blood T cell repertoires in COVID-19. Method: immunoSEQ multiplex PCR; TCRdb's copy keeps in-frame clones and lacks some. The sample consists of some 230,000 clones, approximately 92% of them appearing once. Material: PBMCs or T cells enriched from blood (not recorded which). All receptors derive from a woman between 18 and 29 years old in a cohort exposed to, infected with or recovered from COVID-19 (not recorded which). The CDR3 runs from the conserved cysteine through the conserved F or W. The order of the fields is CDR3 protein, CDR3 length, clone size, V gene. Part of the rows lack a size; the others show once, few, many or a class for expanded clones.

cdr3_aa: CASSPPSRAQPAGNTIYF
cdr3_length: 18
clone_size: once
v_call: TRBV18

cdr3_aa: CASSREGQQLGDIQYF
cdr3_length: 16
clone_size: once
v_call: TRBV5-1

cdr3_aa: CASSRGTSGAYEQYF
cdr3_length: 15
clone_size: .
v_call: TRBV11-3

cdr3_aa: CASSIGLAGPIYNEQFF
cdr3_length: 17
clone_size: .
v_call: TRBV28

cdr3_aa: CASSFTGGDYGYTF
cdr3_length: 14
clone_size: .
v_call: TRBV11-3

cdr3_aa: CASSPYRGLGYNEQFF
cdr3_length: 16
clone_size: .
v_call: TRBV3-1/TRBV3-2

cdr3_aa: CASSALAPHFYEQYF
cdr3_length: 15
clone_size: .
v_call: TRBV28

cdr3_aa: CASRSTVRKGTYEQYF
cdr3_length: 16
clone_size: .
v_call: TRBV28

cdr3_aa: CASSSTEAYTDTQYF
cdr3_length: 15
clone_size: .
v_call: TRBV6-5

cdr3_aa: CASSGRGGTEAFF
cdr3_length: 13
clone_size: once
v_call: TRBV7-2

cdr3_aa: CASSSQGQETQYF
cdr3_length: 13
clone_size: .
v_call: TRBV5-1

cdr3_aa: CASSRGQGGTYNEQFF
cdr3_length: 16
clone_size: once
v_call: TRBV10-1

cdr3_aa: CASNPGTGGPGNEQFF
cdr3_length: 16
clone_size: .
v_call: TRBV5-1

cdr3_aa: CASSLLEGVGTGELFF
cdr3_length: 16
clone_size: .
v_call: TRBV7-9

cdr3_aa: CASSPRQGTGNTGELFF
cdr3_length: 17
clone_size: .
v_call: TRBV7-9

cdr3_aa: CASSISLTSSNQPQHF
cdr3_length: 16
clone_size: .
v_call: TRBV19

cdr3_aa: CASSLESGWAEAFF
cdr3_length: 14
clone_size: .
v_call: TRBV5-4

cdr3_aa: CASSQPGLAGASTDTQYF
cdr3_length: 18
clone_size: .
v_call: TRBV4-1

cdr3_aa: CASSIQPRGNQPQHF
cdr3_length: 15
clone_size: .
v_call: TRBV19

cdr3_aa: CASSLGGIANEQFF
cdr3_length: 14
clone_size: .
v_call: TRBV18

cdr3_aa: CASSLRTGQAGGELFF
cdr3_length: 16
clone_size: .
v_call: TRBV5-6

cdr3_aa: CASNRHGEAFF
cdr3_length: 11
clone_size: .
v_call: TRBV5-6

cdr3_aa: CASSPSQTGGGETQYF
cdr3_length: 16
clone_size: .
v_call: TRBV9

cdr3_aa: CASSQVSGMDYGYTF
cdr3_length: 15
clone_size: .
v_call: TRBV4-1

cdr3_aa: CASSHGGTELFF
cdr3_length: 12
clone_size: .
v_call: TRBV3-1/TRBV3-2

cdr3_aa: CASSPGTSGKNTGELFF
cdr3_length: 17
clone_size: .
v_call: TRBV11-3

cdr3_aa: CASSQGTGVQPQHF
cdr3_length: 14
clone_size: once
v_call: TRBV3-1/TRBV3-2

cdr3_aa: CASSLGQSMNTEAFF
cdr3_length: 15
clone_size: .
v_call: TRBV7-9

cdr3_aa: CASSLAPGQDTYEQYF
cdr3_length: 16
clone_size: .
v_call: TRBV7-8

cdr3_aa: CASRTSQYNEQFF
cdr3_length: 13
clone_size: few
v_call: TRBV19

cdr3_aa: CASSSDRFEPQHF
cdr3_length: 13
clone_size: .
v_call: TRBV19

cdr3_aa: CATVGGYQETQYF
cdr3_length: 13
clone_size: medium-sized
v_call: TRBV6-6

cdr3_aa: CASSLFEAGGEKLFF
cdr3_length: 15
clone_size: .
v_call: TRBV7-9

cdr3_aa: CASSPRGQNTEAFF
cdr3_length: 14
clone_size: few
v_call: TRBV5-1

cdr3_aa: CASSPTSGRAGSEQFF
cdr3_length: 16
clone_size: once
v_call: TRBV7-9

cdr3_aa: CASSLPMRMGGSTDTQYF
cdr3_length: 18
clone_size: .
v_call: TRBV9

cdr3_aa: CASSIYTDSEAFF
cdr3_length: 13
clone_size: .
v_call: TRBV19

cdr3_aa: CASSREVSDRGTNTIYF
cdr3_length: 17
clone_size: .
v_call: TRBV5-1

cdr3_aa: CAISEADRGNQPQHF
cdr3_length: 15
clone_size: few
v_call: TRBV10-3

cdr3_aa: CASSPGQGTYEQYF
cdr3_length: 14
clone_size: .
v_call: TRBV6-5

cdr3_aa: CASTGTSGYNEQFF
cdr3_length: 14
clone_size: .
v_call: TRBV2

cdr3_aa: CASSRLAGGSGTDTQYF
cdr3_length: 17
clone_size: .
v_call: TRBV4-1

cdr3_aa: CASSVPEDRTNTGELFF
cdr3_length: 17
clone_size: .
v_call: TRBV2

cdr3_aa: CASRESVGAYEQYF
cdr3_length: 14
clone_size: few
v_call: TRBV7-9

cdr3_aa: CASSFLGQGNSPLHF
cdr3_length: 15
clone_size: .
v_call: TRBV7-8

cdr3_aa: CASSLAYRVETQYF
cdr3_length: 14
clone_size: .
v_call: TRBV13

cdr3_aa: CASSLGTGVKSTEAFF
cdr3_length: 16
clone_size: .
v_call: TRBV28

cdr3_aa: CASSQGQPNSPLHF
cdr3_length: 14
clone_size: .
v_call: TRBV4-2

cdr3_aa: CASSRDNSEAFF
cdr3_length: 12
clone_size: .
v_call: TRBV12-3/TRBV12-4

cdr3_aa: CASSLMHDGTRQETQYF
cdr3_length: 17
clone_size: few
v_call: TRBV27

cdr3_aa: CASSLASGLAGGRSSYNEQFF
cdr3_length: 21
clone_size: .
v_call: TRBV5-1

cdr3_aa: CASSDHRQAIDEKLFF
cdr3_length: 16
clone_size: once
v_call: TRBV10-2

cdr3_aa: CASSLGPGGYGYTF
cdr3_length: 14
clone_size: .
v_call: TRBV7-3